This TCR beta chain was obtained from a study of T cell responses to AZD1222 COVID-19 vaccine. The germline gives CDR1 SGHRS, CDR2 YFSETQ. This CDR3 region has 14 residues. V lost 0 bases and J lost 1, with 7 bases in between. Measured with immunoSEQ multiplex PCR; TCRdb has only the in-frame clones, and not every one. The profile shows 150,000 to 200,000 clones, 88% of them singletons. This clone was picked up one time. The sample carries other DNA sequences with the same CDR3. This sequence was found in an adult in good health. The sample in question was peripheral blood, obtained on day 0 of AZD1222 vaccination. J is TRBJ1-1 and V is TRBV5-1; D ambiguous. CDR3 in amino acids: CASSLAPGNTEAFF. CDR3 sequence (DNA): TGCGCCAGCAGCTTGGCACCCGGGAACACTGAAGCTTTCTTT.